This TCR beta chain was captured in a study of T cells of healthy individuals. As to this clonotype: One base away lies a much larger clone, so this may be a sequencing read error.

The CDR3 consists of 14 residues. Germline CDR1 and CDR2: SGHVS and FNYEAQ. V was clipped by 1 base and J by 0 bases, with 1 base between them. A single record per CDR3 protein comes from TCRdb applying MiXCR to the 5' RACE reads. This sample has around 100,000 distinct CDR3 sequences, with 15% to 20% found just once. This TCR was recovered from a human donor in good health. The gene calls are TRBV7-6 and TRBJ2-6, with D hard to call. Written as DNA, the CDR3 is TGTGCCAGCAGCTTAGACTCTGGGGCCAACGTCCTGACTTTC. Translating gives CASSLDSGANVLTF. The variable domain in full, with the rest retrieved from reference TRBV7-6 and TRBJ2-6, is GAGVSQSPRYKVTKRGQDVALRCDPISGHVSLYWYRQALGQGPEFLTYFNYEAQQDKSGLPNDRFSAERPEGSISTLTIQRTEQRDSAMYRCASSLDSGANVLTFGAGSRLTVL.